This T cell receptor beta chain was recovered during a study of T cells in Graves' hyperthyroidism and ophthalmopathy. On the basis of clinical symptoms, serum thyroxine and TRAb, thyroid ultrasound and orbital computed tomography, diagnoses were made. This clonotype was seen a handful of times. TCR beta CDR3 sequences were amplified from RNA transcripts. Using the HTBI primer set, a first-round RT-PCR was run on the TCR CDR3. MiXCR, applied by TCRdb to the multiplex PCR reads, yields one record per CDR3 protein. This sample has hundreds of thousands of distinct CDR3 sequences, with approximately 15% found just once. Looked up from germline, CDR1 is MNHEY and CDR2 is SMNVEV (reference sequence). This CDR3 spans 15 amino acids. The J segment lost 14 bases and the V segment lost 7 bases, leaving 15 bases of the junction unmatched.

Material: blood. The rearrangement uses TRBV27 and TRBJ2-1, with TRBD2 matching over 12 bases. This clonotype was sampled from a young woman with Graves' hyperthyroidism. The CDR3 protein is CASKFGVASGRDEFF. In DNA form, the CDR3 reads TGTGCCAGCAAGTTCGGGGTGGCTAGCGGGAGGGACGAGTTCTTC.